The 16 T cell receptor beta chains below were found in one sample sequenced in a study of T cell responses to AZD1222 COVID-19 vaccine. Profiling relied on immunoSEQ multiplex PCR, and the TCRdb table lists in-frame clones only, not all of them. The data contain about 60,000 clones, more than 65% of them singletons. Source: peripheral blood, taken on day 0 of AZD1222 vaccination. The receptor set was obtained from an adult in good health.

The J gene is TRBJ1-5, the V gene TRBV24-1; D is possibly TRBD1 (5 bases). CDR3 length equals 12 residues. Germline CDR1 and CDR2: KGHDR and SFDVKD. Trimming shortened V by 9 bases and J by 6 bases, and 11 bases separated the two germline ends. In DNA form, the CDR3 reads TGTGCCACCGGGCAGGGATCTCAGCCCCAGCATTTT. Its translation: CATGQGSQPQHF.

This chain uses TRBV11-2 with TRBJ1-6; 8 nucleotides align to TRBD1. V gave up 5 bases and J gave up 6 bases; unmatched junction bases: 6. CDR3 length: 15 residues. Germline V gene lookup returns CDR1 SGHAT and CDR2 FQNNGV. The CDR3 reads CASSLGQGGNSPLHF. DNA for the CDR3: TGTGCCAGCAGCCTAGGACAGGGTGGTAATTCACCCCTCCACTTT.

The chain combines TRBV7-2 with TRBJ1-2; 7 positions agree with TRBD1. The J segment lost 5 bases and the V segment lost 2 bases, leaving 8 bases of the junction unmatched. The CDR3 sequence is 15 residues long. Looked up from germline, CDR1 is SGHTA and CDR2 is FQGNSA. CDR3 sequence reads: CASSLIEGARYGYTF. For the CDR3, the DNA is TGTGCCAGCAGCTTAATAGAGGGGGCTCGGTATGGCTACACCTTC.

The chain joins TRBV2 to TRBJ2-1; 8 nucleotides match TRBD2. V gave up 0 bases and J gave up 3 bases; unmatched junction bases: 7. The CDR3 loop spans 17 amino acids. CDR1 and CDR2 from the germline V gene are SNHLY and FYNNEI. This CDR3 reads CASSEAPASGHYNEQFF. CDR3 coding DNA: TGTGCCAGCAGTGAAGCGCCGGCTAGCGGGCACTACAATGAGCAGTTCTTC.

The chain uses TRBV12-3 or TRBV12-4 and TRBJ1-2; D is possibly TRBD1 (6 bases). V was pared by 1 base and J by 5 bases, with 8 bases between. This CDR3 is 13 amino acids long. CDR3 loop: CASSLGTDYGYTF. CDR3 in DNA: TGTGCCAGCAGTTTAGGGACAGATTATGGCTACACCTTC.

The V call is TRBV7-2, the J call TRBJ2-1, with TRBD2 matching 11 bases. The V gene end was trimmed by 5 bases and the J gene end by 4 bases; junction bases not matched to a gene: 4. The CDR3 covers 15 residues. The germline CDR1 and CDR2 sequences are SGHTA and FQGNSA. Written as DNA, the CDR3 is TGTGCCAGCAGCGCACTAGCGGGAGAGTACAATGAGCAGTTCTTC. Translating gives CASSALAGEYNEQFF.

V is TRBV5-1 and J is TRBJ2-1; 12 nucleotides agree with TRBD2. The CDR3 is 15 residues long. With 0 bases clipped from V and 8 bases from J, the junction kept 3 bases outside the gene matches. CDR1 and CDR2 from the germline V gene are SGHRS and YFSETQ. Here the CDR3 reads CASSLVASGRDEQFF. For the CDR3, the DNA is TGCGCCAGCAGCTTGGTGGCTAGCGGGAGGGATGAGCAGTTCTTC. The whole variable domain, remainder taken from reference TRBV5-1 and TRBJ2-1, is KAGVTQTPRYLIKTRGQQVTLSCSPISGHRSVSWYQQTPGQGLQFLFEYFSETQRNKGNFPGRFSGRQFSNSRSEMNVSTLELGDSALYLCASSLVASGRDEQFFGPGTRLTVL.

The chain is built from TRBV29-1 and TRBJ1-3, with D hard to call. Per germline, CDR1 SQVTM and CDR2 ANQGSEA. V lost 2 bases and J 0 bases, leaving 2 bases between the germline ends. The CDR3 runs to 12 residues. The CDR3 reads CSVEYSGNTIYF. Written as DNA, the CDR3 is TGCAGCGTTGAATACTCTGGAAACACCATATATTTT.

This clone showed up just a few times. V and J are TRBV2 and TRBJ2-5, with 9 bases that match TRBD1. Germline V gene sequence: CDR1 SNHLY, CDR2 FYNNEI. V lost 5 bases, J lost 7 bases, and 8 bases stayed unmatched. This CDR3 region has 14 residues. The CDR3 nucleotides are TGTGCCAGCAGTCCACAGGGGGCGCAGAGGACCCAGTACTTC. Translating gives CASSPQGAQRTQYF. The full variable domain, its missing parts supplied by reference TRBV2 and TRBJ2-5, is EPEVTQTPSHQVTQMGQEVILRCVPISNHLYFYWYRQILGQKVEFLVSFYNNEISEKSEIFDDQFSVERPDGSNFTLKIRSTKLEDSAMYFCASSPQGAQRTQYFGPGTRLLVL.

This chain connects TRBV7-3 to TRBJ2-1; TRBD2 matches at 7 bases. Germline loops: CDR1 SGHTA, CDR2 FQGTGA. Trimming cost V 2 bases and J 7 bases; bases outside gene matches: 8. This CDR3 region has 15 residues. CDR3 amino acids: CASSLWEGQGNEQFF. In DNA, the CDR3 is TGTGCCAGCAGCTTATGGGAGGGCCAAGGGAATGAGCAGTTCTTC.

The chain links TRBV11-2 to TRBJ1-1; unclear D gene. Per the germline V gene, CDR1 is SGHAT and CDR2 is FQNNGV. Trimming took off 1 base at V and 1 base at J, with 7 bases between the two ends. The CDR3 runs to 14 residues. CDR3 bases: TGTGCCAGCAGCTTAGTCCCCAGGAACACTGAAGCTTTCTTT. Its translation is CASSLVPRNTEAFF.

The V call is TRBV19, the J call TRBJ1-1; D is unclear. The CDR3 is 12 residues long. Germline assignment: CDR1 LNHDA and CDR2 SQIVND (reference sequence). V lost 5 bases and J 4 bases, leaving 8 bases between the germline ends. CDR3 in amino acids: CASSAIGTEAFF. CDR3 coding DNA: TGTGCCAGTAGTGCGATCGGCACTGAAGCTTTCTTT.

The chain joins TRBV12-5 to TRBJ1-5; weak D call: TRBD1 (5 bases). Trimming removed 1 base at V and 0 bases at J, with 10 bases between. Germline-derived CDR1 and CDR2 are LGHNT and FRNRAP. This CDR3 has 16 amino acids. In DNA form, the CDR3 reads TGTGCTAGTGGTTTGGGTGACAGCTATAGCAATCAGCCCCAGCATTTT. Amino acid sequence: CASGLGDSYSNQPQHF.

This rearrangement joins TRBV3-1 (or the pseudogene TRBV3-2) to TRBJ1-6, with a weak D call TRBD1 (5 bases). V was clipped by 2 bases and J by 9 bases, with 11 bases between them. CDR1 and CDR2 from the germline V gene are LGHDT and YNNKEL (reference sequence). The CDR3 length is 14 residues. The CDR3 protein is CASSQLQGGSPLHF. In nucleotides, the CDR3 is TGTGCCAGCAGCCAACTTCAGGGTGGTTCACCCCTCCACTTT.

On this clone itself: Within the sample, other DNA sequences also encode this same CDR3. The chain combines TRBV12-3 or TRBV12-4 with TRBJ1-2, with D hard to call. V lost 6 bases and J lost 1, with 9 bases in between. CDR3 length: 13 amino acids. This chain's CDR3 is CASSPDLNYGYTF. The DNA for the CDR3 is TGTGCCAGCAGCCCAGACCTTAACTATGGCTACACCTTC.

This chain links TRBV29-1 with TRBJ2-5; 7 bases are shared with TRBD2. This CDR3 has 14 residues. J gave up 4 bases and V 2 bases, and 7 bases lay outside the gene matches. Germline CDR1 reads SQVTM; CDR2 reads ANQGSEA. The CDR3 spells CSVENGLVGETQYF. CDR3 coding DNA: TGCAGCGTTGAAAACGGACTAGTGGGAGAGACCCAGTACTTC.